Listed here are 24 T cell receptor beta chains from one sample, sequenced in a study of shared clonotypes between healthy human individuals. Profiled with immunoSEQ multiplex PCR; TCRdb holds only in-frame clones, not every one. The top ten hold 0.14% of the sample, which has about 2,500,000 clones, more than 90% seen once. Sequenced: naive CD4+ T cells sorted from blood. Described subset: CD45RA+ positively selected. The receptors shown here come from a man in his late teens or twenties in good health.

V gene TRBV19 combines with J gene TRBJ2-5; 9 positions match TRBD1. V lost 4 bases and J lost 4; bases outside the gene matches: 7. This CDR3 has 15 residues. Germline values: CDR1 LNHDA, CDR2 SQIVND (reference sequence). The chain's CDR3 is CASSTGQGKRETQYF. The CDR3 DNA follows: TGTGCCAGTAGTACGGGACAGGGTAAACGAGAGACCCAGTACTTC.

This clone was observed a single time. V and J are TRBV28 and TRBJ2-3; a weak D match, TRBD2 (7 bases). This CDR3 spans 12 amino acids. V was trimmed by 8 bases and J by 4 bases, leaving 10 bases between them. The germline V gene has CDR1 MDHEN and CDR2 SYDVKM. In nucleotides, the CDR3 is TGTGCCAGCGGGGGGGCATCAGATACGCAGTATTTT. This gives the protein CASGGASDTQYF. Filled out from reference TRBV28 and TRBJ2-3, the complete variable domain reads DVKVTQSSRYLVKRTGEKVFLECVQDMDHENMFWYRQDPGLGLRLIYFSYDVKMKEKGDIPEGYSVSREKKERFSLILESASTNQTSMYLCASGGASDTQYFGPGTRLTVL.

The count of this clone is one. The rearrangement links TRBV6-5 to TRBJ2-7; D may be TRBD1 (6 bases). CDR1 MNHEY and CDR2 SVGAGI come from the germline V gene. Trimming took off 0 bases at V and 1 base at J, with 10 bases between the two ends. The CDR3 has 15 residues. CDR3 amino acids: CASSYSTGPSYEQYF. CDR3 nucleotide sequence: TGTGCCAGCAGTTACTCGACAGGTCCTTCCTACGAGCAGTACTTC.

The chain links TRBV5-1 to TRBJ2-7; 7 nucleotides line up with TRBD1. From germline, CDR1 is SGHRS and CDR2 YFSETQ. V dropped 0 bases and J dropped 0; count of bases not matched to a gene: 12. This CDR3 is built from 18 residues. In DNA, the CDR3 is TGCGCCAGCAGCTTGGACGCGTCAGGGACAGCCTACTCCTACGAGCAGTACTTC. Translating it yields CASSLDASGTAYSYEQYF.

The chain employs TRBV27 and TRBJ1-2, with D perhaps matching TRBD1 (5 bases). Germline values: CDR1 MNHEY, CDR2 SMNVEV (reference sequence). V was pared by 8 bases and J by 8 bases, with 21 bases between. The CDR3 covers 14 residues. The CDR3: CASGYRDSRGGYTF. The CDR3 coding sequence is TGTGCCAGCGGATACCGGGACTCCCGAGGGGGCTACACCTTC.

V usage is TRBV4-2 and J usage is TRBJ2-3; no reliable D call. The germline V gene encodes CDR1 LGHNA and CDR2 YNFKEQ. The CDR3 covers 15 residues. Trimming removed 5 bases at V and 2 bases at J, with 14 bases between. The CDR3 region is CASSSYYDPTDTQYF. In nucleotides, the CDR3 is TGTGCCAGCAGCTCATACTATGACCCCACAGATACGCAGTATTTT.

This clone was seen more than once but under ten times. CDR3 bases: TGCGCCAGCAGCCCCTACGAGCAGTACTTC. Translating it yields CASSPYEQYF. The chain uses TRBV5-1 and TRBJ2-7, with D hard to call. Trimming left V 4 bases short and J 2 bases short, with 1 base between. The germline V gene encodes CDR1 SGHRS and CDR2 YFSETQ. The CDR3 runs to 10 residues.

The CDR3, as DNA: TGCAGCGTTAGCACAGGGTGGATAGAGACCCAGTACTTC. Residues: CSVSTGWIETQYF. This sequence joins TRBV29-1 and TRBJ2-5, with a weak D call TRBD1 (6 bases). This CDR3 has 13 amino acids. Germline CDR1 and CDR2: SQVTM and ANQGSEA. V lost 5 bases and J lost 4, with 14 bases in between.

The V and J genes are TRBV18 and TRBJ2-2; the D gene is possibly TRBD1 (5 bases). The V gene's germline CDR1 is KGHSH and CDR2 LQKENI. The germline V and J ends were trimmed by 2 bases and 4 bases, with 14 bases remaining between them. The CDR3 is made up of 16 amino acids. For the CDR3, the DNA is TGTGCCAGCTCACCATTCAGGGATCCCGGCACCGGGGAGCTGTTTTTT. This encodes CASSPFRDPGTGELFF.

The rearrangement joins TRBV10-3 to TRBJ1-2; D is ambiguous. The CDR3 is 14 residues long. Germline loops: CDR1 ENHRY, CDR2 SYGVKD. V gave up 0 bases and J gave up 4 bases, with 9 bases separating them. CDR3 loop: CAISESEGSYGYTF. CDR3 DNA sequence: TGTGCCATCAGTGAGTCGGAGGGCAGCTATGGCTACACCTTC.

Points on this clone: Other DNA sequences of this sample code for an identical CDR3. The chain combines TRBV27 with TRBJ1-1, with D unclear. Between the trimmed V and J ends, which lost 2 bases and 0 bases, there was a span of 10 bases. CDR1 is MNHEY and CDR2 is SMNVEV in the germline V gene (reference sequence). This CDR3 has 15 residues. The CDR3 reads CASSLGAGMNTEAFF. CDR3 nucleotides: TGTGCCAGCAGTTTAGGTGCGGGTATGAACACTGAAGCTTTCTTT.

The V call is TRBV7-2, the J call TRBJ1-2; 9 bases fit TRBD1. Germline V lookup: CDR1 SGHTA, CDR2 FQGNSA. The CDR3 totals 17 residues. V shed 0 bases, J shed 4 bases, and the junction held 9 bases outside the gene matches. The CDR3 nucleotides read TGTGCCAGCAGCTTAGCCCCCACAGGGGGCGGGAGCTATGGCTACACCTTC. Translated: CASSLAPTGGGSYGYTF.

V and J are TRBV29-1 and TRBJ2-5; a weak D match, TRBD1 (5 bases). The V gene's germline CDR1 is SQVTM and CDR2 ANQGSEA. The CDR3 length is 12 residues. Trimming shortened V by 6 bases and J by 4 bases, and 12 bases separated the two germline ends. The CDR3 reads CSVGVGVETQYF. Here the CDR3 DNA reads TGCAGCGTAGGGGTGGGCGTAGAGACCCAGTACTTC.

A note on this clone: The same CDR3 can be traced to other DNA sequences in this sample. This chain uses TRBV7-2 with TRBJ2-7, with 7 bases fitting TRBD1. With V trimmed by 5 bases and J by 0 bases, 4 bases remained unmatched. Germline values: CDR1 SGHTA, CDR2 FQGNSA. The CDR3 contains 14 residues. The CDR3 loop is CASSPGQVSYEQYF. For the CDR3, the DNA is TGTGCCAGCAGCCCAGGACAGGTCTCCTACGAGCAGTACTTC.

The gene calls are TRBV5-6 and TRBJ2-7, with D possibly TRBD1 on 6 matching bases. The CDR3 covers 16 residues. CDR1 and CDR2 from the germline V gene are SGHDT and YYEEEE. V lost 4 bases, J lost 2 bases, and 19 bases lay in between. The DNA for the CDR3 is TGTGCCAGCAGCATGCTGGGCAGGGGAGCGACCTACGAGCAGTACTTC. Amino acids: CASSMLGRGATYEQYF.

CDR3 DNA sequence: TGTGCCACCAGCAGACACCCAGTGGGAGACTTTTACAATGAGCAGTTCTTC. Its translation: CATSRHPVGDFYNEQFF. The rearrangement uses TRBV15 and TRBJ2-1; a weak D match, TRBD2 (5 bases). V lost 2 bases, J lost 4 bases, and 18 bases lay in between. The CDR3 loop spans 17 amino acids. Germline assignment: CDR1 LNHNV and CDR2 YYDKDF (reference sequence).

This chain uses TRBV5-6 with TRBJ2-1; D is uncertain. The V end lost 6 bases, the J end lost 6 bases, and 7 bases lay between the germline ends. CDR1 SGHDT and CDR2 YYEEEE come from the germline V gene. The CDR3 is 11 residues long. CDR3 region: CASIFANEQFF. The CDR3 DNA sequence: TGTGCCAGCATATTTGCCAATGAGCAGTTCTTC. The variable domain in full, completed from reference TRBV5-6 and TRBJ2-1, reads DAGVTQSPTHLIKTRGQQVTLRCSPKSGHDTVSWYQQALGQGPQFIFQYYEEEERQRGNFPDRFSGHQFPNYSSELNVNALLLGDSALYLCASIFANEQFFGPGTRLTVL.

The DNA for the CDR3 is TGTGCCAGCAGCTTTAGCCCCCGGGGGAATACCGGGGAGCTGTTTTTT. It translates to CASSFSPRGNTGELFF. The rearrangement joins TRBV11-2 to TRBJ2-2; tentatively, D is TRBD2 (6 bases). The CDR3 runs 16 residues. V shed 3 bases and J shed 5 bases, with 16 bases lying between them. Germline lookup yields CDR1 SGHAT and CDR2 FQNNGV.

V is TRBV5-6 and J is TRBJ2-3, with 7 bases fitting TRBD2. This CDR3 has 15 residues. The junction had 5 bases not matched to a gene; V was cut back by 3 bases and J by 1 base. Germline loops: CDR1 SGHDT, CDR2 YYEEEE. The CDR3 coding sequence is TGTGCCAGCAGCTACGGACTAGGCGGCACAGATACGCAGTATTTT. Translated, it gives CASSYGLGGTDTQYF.

Details on this clone: Additional DNA sequences in this sample encode the identical CDR3. This rearrangement joins TRBV10-2 to TRBJ1-4; D not resolved. Trimming removed 2 bases at V and 4 bases at J, with 8 bases between. The length of the CDR3 is 14 residues. The germline gives CDR1 WSHSY, CDR2 SAAADI. CDR3: CASSESRGNEKLFF. CDR3 in DNA: TGCGCCAGCAGTGAGAGTCGGGGTAATGAAAAACTGTTTTTT.

About this clone: The same CDR3 can be traced to other DNA sequences in this sample. The chain uses TRBV30 and TRBJ2-7; no clear D. Germline CDR1 is GTSNPN and CDR2 is SVGIG (reference sequence). The CDR3 has 11 residues. Trimming took off 1 base at V and 3 bases at J, with 4 bases between the two ends. For the CDR3, the DNA is TGTGCCTGGAGTGAAGTCTACGAGCAGTACTTC. Amino acids: CAWSEVYEQYF. Full variable domain (rest looked up from reference TRBV30 and TRBJ2-7): SQTIHQWPATLVQPVGSPLSLECTVEGTSNPNLYWYRQAAGRGLQLLFYSVGIGQISSEVPQNLSASRPQDRQFILSSKKLLLSDSGFYLCAWSEVYEQYFGPGTRLTVT.

DNA for the CDR3: TGTGCCAGTACCACCTCCAAGCGGTTAGGGAACACTGAAGCTTTCTTT. It codes for CASTTSKRLGNTEAFF. The V call is TRBV19, the J call TRBJ1-1, with D hard to call. The V end lost 7 bases, the J end lost 1 base, and 19 bases lay between the germline ends. The germline V gene encodes CDR1 LNHDA and CDR2 SQIVND (reference sequence). The CDR3 spans 16 residues.

The V and J genes are TRBV12-5 and TRBJ1-5; D is ambiguous. Trimming took 3 bases from V and 2 from J, leaving 14 bases between them. The CDR3 extends over 16 amino acids. Looked up from germline, CDR1 is LGHNT and CDR2 is FRNRAP. CDR3 in DNA: TGTGCTAGTGGTTTCCGGAGAACGAGCGGCAATCAGCCCCAGCATTTT. As protein: CASGFRRTSGNQPQHF.

V usage is TRBV13 and J usage is TRBJ2-6, with D possibly being TRBD1 (6 bases). V was clipped by 6 bases and J by 2 bases, with 8 bases between them. Germline assignment: CDR1 PRHDT and CDR2 FYEKMQ (reference sequence). The CDR3 covers 14 residues. For the CDR3, the DNA is TGTGCCAGCAGTTACAGGGCTGGGGCCAACGTCCTGACTTTC. This encodes CASSYRAGANVLTF.